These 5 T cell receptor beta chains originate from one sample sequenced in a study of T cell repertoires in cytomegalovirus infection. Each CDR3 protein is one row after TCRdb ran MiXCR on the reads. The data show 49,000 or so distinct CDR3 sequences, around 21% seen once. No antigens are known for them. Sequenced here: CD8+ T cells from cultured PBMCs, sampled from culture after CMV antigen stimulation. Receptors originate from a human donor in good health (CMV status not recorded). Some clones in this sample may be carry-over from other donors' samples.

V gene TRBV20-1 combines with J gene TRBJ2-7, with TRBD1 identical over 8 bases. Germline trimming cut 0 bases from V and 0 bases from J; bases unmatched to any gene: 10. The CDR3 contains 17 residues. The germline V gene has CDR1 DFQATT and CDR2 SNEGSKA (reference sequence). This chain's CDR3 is CSARDRVADRASYEQYF. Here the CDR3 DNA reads TGCAGTGCTAGAGACAGAGTCGCGGACAGGGCCTCCTACGAGCAGTACTTC.

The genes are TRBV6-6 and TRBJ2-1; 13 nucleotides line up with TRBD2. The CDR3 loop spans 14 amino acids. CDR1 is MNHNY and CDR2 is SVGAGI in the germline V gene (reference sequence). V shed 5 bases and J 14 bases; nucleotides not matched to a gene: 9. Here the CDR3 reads CASSQTSGGTGEFF. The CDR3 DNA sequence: TGTGCCAGCAGTCAGACTAGCGGGGGGACGGGGGAGTTCTTC.

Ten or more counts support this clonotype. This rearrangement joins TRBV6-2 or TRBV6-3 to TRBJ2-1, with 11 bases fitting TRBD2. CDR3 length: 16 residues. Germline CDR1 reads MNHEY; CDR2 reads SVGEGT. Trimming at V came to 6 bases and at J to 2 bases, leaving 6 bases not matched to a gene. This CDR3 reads CASSPTGLAAYNEQFF. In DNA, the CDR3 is TGTGCCAGCAGCCCGACGGGACTAGCGGCCTACAATGAGCAGTTCTTC.

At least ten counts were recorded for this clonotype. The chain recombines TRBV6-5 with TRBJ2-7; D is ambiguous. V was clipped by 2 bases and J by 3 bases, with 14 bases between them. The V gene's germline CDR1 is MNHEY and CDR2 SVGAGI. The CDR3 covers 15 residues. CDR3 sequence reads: CASSYDWALSYEQYF. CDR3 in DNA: TGTGCCAGCAGTTACGATTGGGCGCTGAGCTACGAGCAGTACTTC.

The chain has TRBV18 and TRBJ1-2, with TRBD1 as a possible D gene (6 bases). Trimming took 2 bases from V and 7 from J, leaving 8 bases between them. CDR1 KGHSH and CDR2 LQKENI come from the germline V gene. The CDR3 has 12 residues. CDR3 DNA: TGTGCCAGCTCACCAACAGGGTCTGGCTACACCTTC. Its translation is CASSPTGSGYTF.